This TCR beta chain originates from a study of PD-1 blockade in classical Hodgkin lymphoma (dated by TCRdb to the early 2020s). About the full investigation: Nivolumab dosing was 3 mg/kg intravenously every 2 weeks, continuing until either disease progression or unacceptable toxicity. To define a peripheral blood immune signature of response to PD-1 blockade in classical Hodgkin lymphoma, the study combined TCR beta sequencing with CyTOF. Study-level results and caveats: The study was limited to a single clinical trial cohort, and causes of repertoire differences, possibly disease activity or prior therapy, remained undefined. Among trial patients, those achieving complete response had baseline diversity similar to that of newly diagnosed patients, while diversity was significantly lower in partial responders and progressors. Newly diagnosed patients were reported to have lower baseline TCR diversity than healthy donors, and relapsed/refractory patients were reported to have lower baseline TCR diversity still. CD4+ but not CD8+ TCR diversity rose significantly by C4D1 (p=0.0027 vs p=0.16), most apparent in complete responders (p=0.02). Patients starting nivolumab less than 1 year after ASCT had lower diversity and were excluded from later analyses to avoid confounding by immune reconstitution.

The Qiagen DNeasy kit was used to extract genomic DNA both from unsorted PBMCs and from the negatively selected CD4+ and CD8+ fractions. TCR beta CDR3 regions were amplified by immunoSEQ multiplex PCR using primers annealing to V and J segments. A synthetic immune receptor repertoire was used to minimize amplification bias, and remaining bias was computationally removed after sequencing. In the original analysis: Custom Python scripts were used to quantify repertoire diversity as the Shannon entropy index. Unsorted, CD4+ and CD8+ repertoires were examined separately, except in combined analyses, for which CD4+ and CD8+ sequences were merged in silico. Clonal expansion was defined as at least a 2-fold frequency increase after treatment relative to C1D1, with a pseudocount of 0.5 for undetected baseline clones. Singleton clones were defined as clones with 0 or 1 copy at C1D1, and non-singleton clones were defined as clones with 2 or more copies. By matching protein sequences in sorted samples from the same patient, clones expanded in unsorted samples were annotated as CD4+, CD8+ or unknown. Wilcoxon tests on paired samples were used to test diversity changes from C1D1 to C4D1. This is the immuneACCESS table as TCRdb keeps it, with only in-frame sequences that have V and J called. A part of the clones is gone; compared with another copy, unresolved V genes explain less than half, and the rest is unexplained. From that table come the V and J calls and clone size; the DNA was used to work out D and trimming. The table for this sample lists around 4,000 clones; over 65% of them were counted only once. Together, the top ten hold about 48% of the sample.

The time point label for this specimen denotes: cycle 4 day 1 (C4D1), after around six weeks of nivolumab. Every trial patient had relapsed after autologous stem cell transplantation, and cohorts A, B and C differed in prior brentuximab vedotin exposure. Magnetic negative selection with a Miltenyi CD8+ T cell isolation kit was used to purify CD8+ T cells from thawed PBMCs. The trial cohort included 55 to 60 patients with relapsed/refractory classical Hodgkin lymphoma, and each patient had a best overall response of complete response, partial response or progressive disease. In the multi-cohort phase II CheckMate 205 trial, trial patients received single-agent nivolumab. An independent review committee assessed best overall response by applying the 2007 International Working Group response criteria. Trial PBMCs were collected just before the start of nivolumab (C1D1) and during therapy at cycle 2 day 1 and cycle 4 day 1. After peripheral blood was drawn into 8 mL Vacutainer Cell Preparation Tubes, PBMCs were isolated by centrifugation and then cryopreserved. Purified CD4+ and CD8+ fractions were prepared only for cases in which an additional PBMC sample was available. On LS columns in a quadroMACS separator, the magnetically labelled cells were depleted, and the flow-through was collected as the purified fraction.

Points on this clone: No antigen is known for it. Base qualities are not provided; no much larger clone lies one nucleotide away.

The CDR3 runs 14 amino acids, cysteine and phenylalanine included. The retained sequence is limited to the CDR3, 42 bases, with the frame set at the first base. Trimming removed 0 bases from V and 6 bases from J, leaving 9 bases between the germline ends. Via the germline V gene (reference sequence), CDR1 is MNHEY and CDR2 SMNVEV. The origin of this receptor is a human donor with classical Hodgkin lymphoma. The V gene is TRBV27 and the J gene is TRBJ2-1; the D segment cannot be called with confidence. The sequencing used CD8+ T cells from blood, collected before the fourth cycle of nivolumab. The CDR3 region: CASSLSSYLNEQFF. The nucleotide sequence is TGTGCCAGCAGTTTATCGTCCTACCTCAATGAGCAGTTCTTC.